The 14 T cell receptor beta chains below were found in one sample sequenced in a study of shared clonotypes between healthy human individuals. Libraries were prepared by immunoSEQ multiplex PCR; TCRdb keeps only in-frame clonotypes and omits some of them. The sample shows 550,000 to 750,000 clones, 95% to 96% of them seen only once. Naive CD8 cells lacked CD45RO and underwent positive selection for CCR7, leaving out terminally differentiated effector memory CD45RA+ cells. Specimen: naive CD8+ T cells sorted from blood. The receptor source for this set is a woman aged 30 to 39 in good health.

V is TRBV6-5 and J is TRBJ2-2, with 7 bases that match TRBD1. The CDR3 loop spans 14 amino acids. In germline, CDR1 is MNHEY, CDR2 SVGAGI. V was clipped by 5 bases and J by 3 bases; unmatched bases: 3. The DNA of the CDR3 is TGTGCCAGCAGTGACAGGGTCTACACCGGGGAGCTGTTTTTT. Protein: CASSDRVYTGELFF.

The rearrangement joins TRBV19 to TRBJ1-3; no definite D call. The V gene lost 3 bases and the J gene lost 0 bases, with 9 bases spanning the gap. The CDR3 runs to 15 residues. Germline CDR1 LNHDA, CDR2 SQIVND (reference sequence). The CDR3 protein is CASSISSASGNTIYF. The CDR3 nucleotides are TGTGCCAGTAGTATCTCGTCAGCCTCTGGAAACACCATATATTTT.

This clone showed up just once. The gene calls are TRBV5-6 and TRBJ2-3; 8 bases line up with TRBD2. Looked up from germline, CDR1 is SGHDT and CDR2 is YYEEEE. The CDR3 extends over 14 amino acids. Trimming cost V 4 bases and J 4 bases; bases outside gene matches: 5. CDR3 in amino acids: CASSGTSGADTQYF. CDR3 in DNA: TGTGCCAGCAGCGGAACTAGCGGAGCAGATACGCAGTATTTT.

The sample holds one count of this clone. The chain has TRBV4-1 and TRBJ2-7; 7 positions match TRBD1. This CDR3 contains 15 residues. The J segment lost 3 bases and the V segment lost 3 bases, leaving 8 bases of the junction unmatched. The germline V gene has CDR1 MGHRA and CDR2 YSYEKL. CDR3 loop: CASSQEKGQFYEQYF. The CDR3 DNA reads TGCGCCAGCAGCCAGGAGAAGGGACAGTTCTACGAGCAGTACTTC.

This chain connects TRBV5-1 to TRBJ2-7; the D is unclear. V was cut by 0 bases and J by 0 bases, with 10 bases left in between. This CDR3 has 15 residues. The germline V gene has CDR1 SGHRS and CDR2 YFSETQ. CDR3: CASSLAGGPSYEQYF. The CDR3 nucleotides are TGCGCCAGCAGCTTGGCTGGCGGCCCCTCCTACGAGCAGTACTTC.

The V and J genes are TRBV28 and TRBJ2-6; D call uncertain. CDR3 length: 17 amino acids. The germline gives CDR1 MDHEN, CDR2 SYDVKM. The V end lost 6 bases, the J end lost 0 bases, and 15 bases lay between the germline ends. The CDR3 loop is CASSPPDRPSGANVLTF. For the CDR3, the DNA is TGTGCCAGCAGCCCACCGGACCGACCCTCTGGGGCCAACGTCCTGACTTTC. The complete variable domain, with remaining parts taken from reference TRBV28 and TRBJ2-6, reads DVKVTQSSRYLVKRTGEKVFLECVQDMDHENMFWYRQDPGLGLRLIYFSYDVKMKEKGDIPEGYSVSREKKERFSLILESASTNQTSMYLCASSPPDRPSGANVLTFGAGSRLTVL.

V and J are TRBV5-4 and TRBJ2-7; D is possibly TRBD2 (5 bases). The CDR3 is made up of 12 amino acids. V lost 1 base and J 5 bases, leaving 7 bases between the germline ends. Germline V gene data show CDR1 as SGHNT and CDR2 as YYREEE (reference sequence). This chain's CDR3 is CASSLSGDEQYF. The DNA of the CDR3 is TGTGCCAGCAGCTTGTCCGGGGACGAGCAGTACTTC.

V gene TRBV7-7 combines with J gene TRBJ2-2, with 7 nucleotides matching TRBD1. Germline lookup yields CDR1 SSHAT and CDR2 FNYEAQ (reference sequence). With 8 bases clipped from V and 2 bases from J, the junction kept 5 bases outside the gene matches. This CDR3 comprises 14 residues. The chain's CDR3 is CASQQGINTGELFF. As DNA, the CDR3 is TGTGCCAGCCAACAGGGGATAAACACCGGGGAGCTGTTTTTT. Combining the CDR3 with reference TRBV7-7 and TRBJ2-2 gives the whole variable domain GAGVSQSPRYKVTKRGQDVTLRCDPISSHATLYWYQQALGQGPEFLTYFNYEAQPDKSGLPSDRFSAERPEGSISTLTIQRTEQRDSAMYRCASQQGINTGELFFGEGSRLTVL.

The J gene is TRBJ2-1, the V gene TRBV5-5, with 9 bases lining up with TRBD2. The CDR3 is 17 residues long. V lost 4 bases to trimming and J lost 1 base; unmatched junction nucleotides: 9. CDR1 is SGHKS and CDR2 is YYEKEE in the germline V gene (reference sequence). The CDR3 DNA is TGTGCCAGCAGCCCCTCCCCTAGCGGGGTTTCCTACAATGAGCAGTTCTTC. Translation: CASSPSPSGVSYNEQFF.

To note about this clone: Additional DNA sequences in this sample encode the identical CDR3. The V gene is TRBV29-1, the J gene TRBJ1-2; D may be TRBD1 (5 bases). Per germline, CDR1 SQVTM and CDR2 ANQGSEA. Trimming took off 4 bases at V and 2 bases at J, with 5 bases between the two ends. The CDR3 loop spans 11 amino acids. In DNA, the CDR3 is TGCAGCGTTGCAGGGAACTATGGCTACACCTTC. The encoded protein is CSVAGNYGYTF.

In this sample, this clone turned up once. The J gene is TRBJ2-5, the V gene TRBV6-5; D not certain. V was pared by 4 bases and J by 1 base, with 7 bases between. The germline V gene has CDR1 MNHEY and CDR2 SVGAGI. The length of the CDR3 is 13 residues. In nucleotides, the CDR3 is TGTGCCAGCAGTTGGGGTATCCAAGAGACCCAGTACTTC. It translates to CASSWGIQETQYF.

V gene TRBV5-1 combines with J gene TRBJ1-4; TRBD1 aligns across 7 bases. Germline loops: CDR1 SGHRS, CDR2 YFSETQ. The CDR3 is 14 amino acids. The J segment lost 2 bases and the V segment lost 2 bases, leaving 0 bases of the junction unmatched. CDR3 region: CASSFRGTNEKLFF. CDR3 coding DNA: TGCGCCAGCAGCTTCAGGGGGACTAATGAAAAACTGTTTTTT.

V usage is TRBV11-2 and J usage is TRBJ2-1; TRBD2 matches at 7 bases. Germline V CDR1 and CDR2: SGHAT, FQNNGV. CDR3 length: 18 residues. Trimming took 2 bases from V and 0 from J; bases not matched to a gene: 10. The CDR3 loop reads CASSLSSSGKSSYNEQFF. For the CDR3, the DNA is TGTGCCAGCAGCTTATCGTCTAGCGGCAAGAGCTCCTACAATGAGCAGTTCTTC.

This chain joins TRBV7-3 and TRBJ2-1; perhaps TRBD2 as D (7 bases). With 5 bases removed from V and 3 bases from J, the gap between germline ends came to 14 bases. This CDR3 region has 15 residues. CDR1 and CDR2 (germline): SGHTA, FQGTGA. CDR3 in DNA: TGTGCCAGCAGCCCCCAAGGGGGGGACTACAATGAGCAGTTCTTC. This sequence encodes CASSPQGGDYNEQFF.